The 25 T cell receptor beta chains given below trace back to one sample, sequenced in a study of blood T cell repertoires in COVID-19. Generated by immunoSEQ multiplex PCR, the TCRdb table keeps only in-frame clones and is missing some. The data contain roughly 95,000 clones, around 80% of them singletons. Sequenced: peripheral blood. The receptors derive from a man in his 60s with acute or convalescent COVID-19.

This chain joins TRBV27 and TRBJ1-4; 7 positions agree with TRBD1. The germline V gene has CDR1 MNHEY and CDR2 SMNVEV (reference sequence). The CDR3 has 15 amino acids. Trimming cost V 5 bases and J 8 bases; bases outside gene matches: 11. The CDR3 DNA follows: TGTGCCAGCAGTACCCAACAGGGGCGGAACGAAAAACTGTTTTTT. Its translation: CASSTQQGRNEKLFF.

This chain links TRBV29-1 with TRBJ1-3, with D uncertain. There are 13 residues in the CDR3. Trimming cost V 1 base and J 2 bases, with 6 bases left between them. Germline assignment: CDR1 SQVTM and CDR2 ANQGSEA. The CDR3 spells CSVEVEAGNTIYF. The CDR3 DNA reads TGCAGCGTTGAAGTAGAAGCTGGAAACACCATATATTTT.

The chain combines TRBV10-3 with TRBJ2-2; D is unclear. From germline, CDR1 is ENHRY and CDR2 SYGVKD. The CDR3 spans 13 residues. V gave up 4 bases and J gave up 5 bases, with 8 bases separating them. CDR3 in amino acids: CAISGRFTGELFF. The CDR3 coding sequence is TGTGCCATCAGTGGCCGGTTTACCGGGGAGCTGTTTTTT.

V and J are TRBV9 and TRBJ2-6, with D tentatively TRBD1 (6 bases). CDR1 and CDR2 (germline): SGDLS, YYNGEE. V lost 0 bases to trimming and J lost 0 bases, with 16 bases between them. The CDR3 is made up of 19 amino acids. CDR3 DNA sequence: TGTGCCAGCAGCGTAGGAGGCCAGGGGATCGCCTCTGGGGCCAACGTCCTGACTTTC. Protein product: CASSVGGQGIASGANVLTF.

The gene calls are TRBV9 and TRBJ2-3; 14 bases agree with TRBD2. The J segment lost 2 bases and the V segment lost 3 bases, leaving 8 bases of the junction unmatched. Germline loops: CDR1 SGDLS, CDR2 YYNGEE. The CDR3 runs 18 residues. CDR3 sequence reads: CASSAGTSGGFTTDTQYF. The DNA for the CDR3 is TGTGCCAGCAGCGCCGGGACTAGCGGGGGATTTACCACAGATACGCAGTATTTT. Based on the CDR3 plus reference TRBV9 and TRBJ2-3, the full variable domain is DSGVTQTPKHLITATGQRVTLRCSPRSGDLSVYWYQQSLDQGLQFLIQYYNGEERAKGNILERFSAQQFPDLHSELNLSSLELGDSALYFCASSAGTSGGFTTDTQYFGPGTRLTVL.

The rearrangement links TRBV2 to TRBJ2-4, with D uncertain. Germline CDR1 is SNHLY and CDR2 is FYNNEI. Trimming removed 4 bases at V and 0 bases at J, with 10 bases between. This CDR3 comprises 15 residues. CDR3 residues: CASSVERLAKNIQYF. CDR3 sequence (DNA): TGTGCCAGCAGTGTGGAGCGACTAGCCAAAAACATTCAGTACTTC.

The V gene is TRBV25-1, the J gene TRBJ1-5; D call uncertain. The CDR3 is 13 residues long. V was cut by 2 bases and J by 5 bases, with 7 bases left in between. CDR1 and CDR2 from the germline V gene are MGHDK and SYGVNS. Here the CDR3 DNA reads TGTGCCAGCAGTGAACAGGCAGATCAGCCCCAGCATTTT. It encodes CASSEQADQPQHF.

In its sample, this clone was seen a few times. The chain combines TRBV4-1 with TRBJ1-6, with a weak D call TRBD1 (6 bases). This CDR3 is built from 17 residues. V was clipped by 0 bases and J by 9 bases, with 18 bases between them. Germline assignment: CDR1 MGHRA and CDR2 YSYEKL. CDR3 DNA: TGCGCCAGCAGCCAAGATGCAGGGGCTCAAGGGGTTTCACCCCTCCACTTT. Encoded protein: CASSQDAGAQGVSPLHF.

V is TRBV3-1 (or the pseudogene TRBV3-2) and J is TRBJ1-1, with 9 nucleotides matching TRBD1. In germline, CDR1 is LGHDT, CDR2 YNNKEL (reference sequence). Germline trimming cut 2 bases from V and 5 bases from J; bases unmatched to any gene: 3. The CDR3 totals 14 residues. This CDR3 reads CASSQQQGATEAFF. CDR3 nucleotides: TGTGCCAGCAGCCAACAACAGGGGGCAACTGAAGCTTTCTTT.

The rearrangement uses TRBV5-4 and TRBJ2-3, with TRBD2 matching 9 bases. Germline V gives CDR1 SGHNT, CDR2 YYREEE (reference sequence). The J segment lost 1 base and the V segment lost 4 bases, leaving 7 bases of the junction unmatched. The CDR3 consists of 16 residues. CDR3 coding DNA: TGTGCCAGCAGCGCACGGACTAGCGAGGGCACAGATACGCAGTATTTT. Protein: CASSARTSEGTDTQYF.

The chain carries TRBV7-2 and TRBJ2-1; 7 bases agree with TRBD1. Germline loops: CDR1 SGHTA, CDR2 FQGNSA. The CDR3 runs 16 residues. V lost 3 bases to trimming and J lost 4 bases; unmatched junction nucleotides: 9. CDR3 DNA sequence: TGTGCCAGCAGCTTGGATTCGACAGGGCCTTACAATGAGCAGTTCTTC. This encodes CASSLDSTGPYNEQFF.

V and J are TRBV28 and TRBJ1-1; 7 nucleotides agree with TRBD1. Germline CDR1 reads MDHEN; CDR2 reads SYDVKM. The CDR3 sequence is 14 residues long. J gave up 0 bases and V 6 bases, and 4 bases lay outside the gene matches. The CDR3 loop is CASRGQYLNTEAFF. The CDR3, as DNA: TGTGCCAGCAGGGGACAGTATTTGAACACTGAAGCTTTCTTT.

This clone was picked up a small number of times. The chain uses TRBV19 and TRBJ2-3; 10 nucleotides agree with TRBD1. Germline-derived CDR1 and CDR2 are LNHDA and SQIVND (reference sequence). J lost 3 bases, V lost 5 bases, and 11 bases had no gene match. The CDR3 runs 17 residues. CDR3 nucleotide sequence: TGTGCCAGTAGTGGGAGGGGTACGGGACAGGGGACAGATACGCAGTATTTT. Translation gives CASSGRGTGQGTDTQYF.

V gene TRBV11-1 combines with J gene TRBJ2-7, with TRBD1 identical over 7 bases. The ends lost 4 bases at V and 0 bases at J; junction bases unmatched: 6. Germline values: CDR1 SGHAT, CDR2 FQDESV (reference sequence). The CDR3 is 15 amino acids. The CDR3 nucleotides read TGTGCCAGCAGCTATACGACAGGGAGCTCCTACGAGCAGTACTTC. Its translation: CASSYTTGSSYEQYF.

This clone occurred a few times. The rearrangement uses TRBV6-5 and TRBJ1-2, with D perhaps matching TRBD1 (5 bases). Germline V gene lookup returns CDR1 MNHEY and CDR2 SVGAGI. Deletions cut 2 bases from V and 6 bases from J, with 13 bases between. The CDR3 extends over 14 amino acids. The CDR3 is CASSYGSGGDGYTF. The CDR3 DNA reads as TGTGCCAGCAGTTACGGGTCGGGGGGGGATGGCTACACCTTC.

V usage is TRBV7-2 and J usage is TRBJ2-3, with D uncertain. Germline CDR1 and CDR2: SGHTA and FQGNSA. Trimming pared 5 bases from V and 6 bases from J, leaving 15 bases between. The CDR3 runs 14 residues. CDR3 coding DNA: TGTGCCAGCAGCCAAATCACGGGTTCCGATACGCAGTATTTT. It is translated as CASSQITGSDTQYF.

This chain joins TRBV9 and TRBJ1-2; 7 nucleotides line up with TRBD1. V was clipped by 0 bases and J by 4 bases; unmatched bases: 9. Germline assignment: CDR1 SGDLS and CDR2 YYNGEE. CDR3 length: 16 residues. The CDR3 region is CASSVGGTGATYGYTF. CDR3 sequence (DNA): TGTGCCAGCAGCGTAGGTGGCACAGGGGCTACCTATGGCTACACCTTC.

This chain links TRBV29-1 with TRBJ2-2, with TRBD2 matching 14 bases. Germline-derived CDR1 and CDR2 are SQVTM and ANQGSEA. With 5 bases clipped from V and 7 bases from J, the junction kept 6 bases outside the gene matches. The CDR3 has 15 amino acids. The CDR3 loop reads CSVSAGLAGGGELFF. CDR3 nucleotide sequence: TGCAGCGTTAGTGCCGGACTAGCGGGAGGCGGGGAGCTGTTTTTT.

This chain's CDR3 is CASIPRGGGRGAFF. For the CDR3, the DNA is TGTGCCAGTATCCCTCGGGGCGGCGGGAGGGGAGCTTTCTTT. This chain uses TRBV19 with TRBJ1-1; weak D call: TRBD1 (5 bases). Germline V lookup: CDR1 LNHDA, CDR2 SQIVND (reference sequence). The CDR3 has 14 residues. Deletions cut 7 bases from V and 10 bases from J, with 22 bases between.

This clone was counted once. The chain employs TRBV6-1 and TRBJ2-7; 8 bases match TRBD1. Germline V lookup: CDR1 MNHNS, CDR2 SASEGT. V shed 2 bases and J 6 bases; nucleotides not matched to a gene: 9. The CDR3 runs to 15 residues. The CDR3 DNA is TGTGCCAGCAGTGAATCCCCCGGGACAGGCCCCGAGCAGTACGTC. This encodes CASSESPGTGPEQYV.

The chain employs TRBV29-1 and TRBJ2-4; 8 positions match TRBD2. This CDR3 has 13 residues. V gave up 6 bases and J gave up 7 bases; unmatched junction bases: 8. Germline V gives CDR1 SQVTM, CDR2 ANQGSEA. The CDR3 DNA reads as TGCAGCGTAGCGGGAGAGGCTGGGAACATTCAGTACTTC. This encodes CSVAGEAGNIQYF.

The chain has TRBV20-1 and TRBJ2-5; tentative D call: TRBD2 (5 bases). This CDR3 comprises 12 residues. Trimming left V 3 bases short and J 5 bases short, with 10 bases between. The germline CDR1 and CDR2 sequences are DFQATT and SNEGSKA (reference sequence). The CDR3 DNA is TGCAGTGCTAGTGGAGGCTCGGAGACCCAGTACTTC. Its translation is CSASGGSETQYF.

This clone has just one count. The CDR3 nucleotides are TGTGCCAGCAGTGTACTTGGGAGTTTGTCCGGGGAGCTGTTTTTT. It yields the protein CASSVLGSLSGELFF. V is TRBV27 and J is TRBJ2-2; D is perhaps TRBD2 (5 bases). Trimming shortened V by 5 bases and J by 6 bases, and 16 bases separated the two germline ends. Germline values: CDR1 MNHEY, CDR2 SMNVEV (reference sequence). The CDR3 is made up of 15 amino acids.

This clone was observed a few times. The chain combines TRBV5-1 with TRBJ2-1; TRBD1 is a possible D gene (6 bases). V was trimmed by 3 bases and J by 7 bases, leaving 14 bases between them. The CDR3 runs 14 residues. Germline V lookup: CDR1 SGHRS, CDR2 YFSETQ. The CDR3 coding sequence is TGCGCCAGCAGCTACGGACAGTCAGGGAATGAGCAGTTCTTC. It translates to CASSYGQSGNEQFF.

This clone turned up a few times. This chain connects TRBV10-2 to TRBJ2-1; TRBD2 agrees at 7 bases. J gave up 7 bases and V 2 bases, and 8 bases lay outside the gene matches. The CDR3 is 15 amino acids. Per the germline V gene, CDR1 is WSHSY and CDR2 is SAAADI. CDR3 nucleotide sequence: TGCGCCAGCAGTGAGCTAGCGGAGGTTTGGAATGAGCAGTTCTTC. This sequence encodes CASSELAEVWNEQFF.